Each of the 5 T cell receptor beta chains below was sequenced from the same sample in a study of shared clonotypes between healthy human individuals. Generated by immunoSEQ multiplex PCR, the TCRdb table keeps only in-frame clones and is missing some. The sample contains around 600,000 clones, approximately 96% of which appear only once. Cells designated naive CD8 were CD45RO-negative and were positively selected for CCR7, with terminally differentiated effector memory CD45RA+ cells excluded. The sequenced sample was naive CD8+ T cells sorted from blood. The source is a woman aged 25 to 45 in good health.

The CDR3 reads CASSQVGGLKGANVLTF. The CDR3 DNA reads TGTGCCAGCAGCCAAGTAGGTGGGTTGAAAGGGGCCAACGTCCTGACTTTC. The V call is TRBV4-2, the J call TRBJ2-6; unclear D gene. The CDR3 extends over 17 amino acids. Germline loops: CDR1 LGHNA, CDR2 YNFKEQ. The V end was cut by 1 base, the J end by 4 bases, with 14 bases between.

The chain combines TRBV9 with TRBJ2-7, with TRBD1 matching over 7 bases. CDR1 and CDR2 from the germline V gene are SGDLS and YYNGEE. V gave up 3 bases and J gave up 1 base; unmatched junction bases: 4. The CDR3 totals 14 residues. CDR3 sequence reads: CASSAGTDSYEQYF. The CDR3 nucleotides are TGTGCCAGCAGCGCCGGGACAGATTCCTACGAGCAGTACTTC.

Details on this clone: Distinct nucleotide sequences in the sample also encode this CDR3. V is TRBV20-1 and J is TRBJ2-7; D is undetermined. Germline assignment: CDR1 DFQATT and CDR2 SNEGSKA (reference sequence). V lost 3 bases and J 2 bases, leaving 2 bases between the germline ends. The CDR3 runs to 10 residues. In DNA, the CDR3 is TGCAGTGCTAGTACCTACGAGCAGTACTTC. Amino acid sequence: CSASTYEQYF.

In DNA, the CDR3 is TGTGCCTGGAGTTACCCCTCACAAAGCGGGTCCACAGATACGCAGTATTTT. Its protein product is CAWSYPSQSGSTDTQYF. V usage is TRBV30 and J usage is TRBJ2-3; the D gene is possibly TRBD2 (6 bases). This CDR3 comprises 17 residues. Germline-derived CDR1 and CDR2 are GTSNPN and SVGIG (reference sequence). V dropped 2 bases and J dropped 2 bases, with 20 bases sitting between them.

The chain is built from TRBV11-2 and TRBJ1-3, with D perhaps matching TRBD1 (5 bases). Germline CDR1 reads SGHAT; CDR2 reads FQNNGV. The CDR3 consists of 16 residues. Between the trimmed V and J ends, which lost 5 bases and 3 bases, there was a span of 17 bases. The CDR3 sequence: CASSPEQGLGGNTIYF. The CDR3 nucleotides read TGTGCCAGCAGCCCAGAGCAGGGCCTGGGTGGAAACACCATATATTTT.